A selection of T cell receptor beta chains follows, all from one sample in a study of cytomegalovirus exposure and HLA in healthy donors. Profiling relied on immunoSEQ multiplex PCR, and the TCRdb table lists in-frame clones only, not all of them. The repertoire consists of 150,000 to 200,000 clones, with roughly 73% occurring once and the leading ten covering approximately 1.8%. The sample was PBMCs. The origin of the receptors is a woman younger than 45 in good health and CMV-seronegative. The conserved cysteine and the conserved F or W are not part of the CDR3 here. The order of the fields is J gene, V gene, CDR3 protein.

j_gene: TRBJ1-2; v_gene: TRBV2; CDR3aa: ASTLGGRGYT
j_gene: TRBJ1-6; v_gene: TRBV19; CDR3aa: ASSGAVFSPLH
j_gene: TRBJ2-7; v_gene: TRBV27; CDR3aa: ASSLFGSGIPNEQY
j_gene: TRBJ1-3; v_gene: TRBV27; CDR3aa: ASSRGVSGNTIY
j_gene: TRBJ2-5; v_gene: TRBV5-1; CDR3aa: ASSSASGGARGTQY
j_gene: TRBJ1-1; v_gene: TRBV18; CDR3aa: ASSPPYFTEAF
j_gene: TRBJ1-3; v_gene: TRBV30; CDR3aa: AWSATWNTIY
j_gene: TRBJ1-6; v_gene: TRBV18; CDR3aa: ASSPRGLENSPLH
j_gene: TRBJ1-1; v_gene: TRBV29-1; CDR3aa: SATQDRVNTEAF
j_gene: TRBJ2-2; v_gene: TRBV2; CDR3aa: ASSEDAVVNTGELF
j_gene: TRBJ2-1; v_gene: TRBV19; CDR3aa: ASLGLGDEQF
j_gene: TRBJ2-1; v_gene: TRBV19; CDR3aa: ASSARGTGINEQF
j_gene: TRBJ1-2; v_gene: TRBV5-1; CDR3aa: ASRTGENYGYT
j_gene: TRBJ1-1; v_gene: TRBV7-3; CDR3aa: ASSRGAPPNTEAF
j_gene: TRBJ2-5; v_gene: TRBV6-1; CDR3aa: ASSKVPGLAGDKETQY
j_gene: TRBJ2-2; v_gene: TRBV5-1; CDR3aa: ASSLIGQGVAGELF
j_gene: TRBJ2-1; v_gene: TRBV7-6; CDR3aa: ASSLDGHLTGYNEQF
j_gene: TRBJ2-3; v_gene: TRBV27; CDR3aa: ASRYLSAGRTDTQY
j_gene: TRBJ1-1; v_gene: TRBV28; CDR3aa: ASNVVGREDTEAF